Sequencing of this T cell receptor (beta chain) was carried out in a study of blood T cell repertoires in COVID-19. In the study overall: Sites across the United States, Italy and Spain contributed samples from acute and convalescent COVID-19. T cells, B-cell-depleted T cells, or PBMCs supplied cDNA or gDNA.

Profiling relied on immunoSEQ multiplex PCR, and the TCRdb table lists in-frame clones only, not all of them. The sample lists tens of thousands of clones, 75% to 90% seen once, with approximately 2.5% in the top ten. The receptor comes from a man aged 80 or over with active or convalescent COVID-19. Sequenced input: peripheral blood.

The CDR3 loop is CASSYSRTRSETQYF. In DNA, the CDR3 is TGTGCCAGCAGTTACTCCCGGACTAGAAGCGAGACCCAGTACTTC. This chain connects TRBV6-2 or TRBV6-3 to TRBJ2-5, with TRBD2 matching 7 bases. Germline trimming cut 0 bases from V and 5 bases from J; bases unmatched to any gene: 6. The length of the CDR3 is 15 residues. The V gene's germline CDR1 is MNHEY and CDR2 SVGEGT.